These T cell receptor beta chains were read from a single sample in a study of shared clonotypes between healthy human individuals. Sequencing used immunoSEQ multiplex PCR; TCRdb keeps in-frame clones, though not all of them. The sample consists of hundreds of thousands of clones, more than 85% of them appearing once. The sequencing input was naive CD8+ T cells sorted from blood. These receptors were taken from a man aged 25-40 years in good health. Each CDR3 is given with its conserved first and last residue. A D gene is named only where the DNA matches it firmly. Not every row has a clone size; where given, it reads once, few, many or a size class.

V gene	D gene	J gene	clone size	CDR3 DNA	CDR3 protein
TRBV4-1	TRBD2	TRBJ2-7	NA	TGCGCCAGCAGCCAAGATCTTGGACTAGCTCGCGAGCAGTACTTC	CASSQDLGLAREQYF
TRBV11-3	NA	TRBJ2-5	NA	TGTGCCAGCAGCTTAGACTACGGCAGGGAGACCCAGTACTTC	CASSLDYGRETQYF
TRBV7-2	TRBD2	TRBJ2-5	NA	TGTGCCAGCAGCTCTAGCGGGAGGGAGACCCAGTACTTC	CASSSSGRETQYF
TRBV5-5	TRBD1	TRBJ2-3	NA	TGTGCCAGCAGCCTAAGGACAGGGGGGATCGATACGCAGTATTTT	CASSLRTGGIDTQYF
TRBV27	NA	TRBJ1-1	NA	TGTGCCAGCACCCTCGACAGTAGACGCGACCTCTCTGAAGCTTTCTTT	CASTLDSRRDLSEAFF
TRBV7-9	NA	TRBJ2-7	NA	TGTGCCAGCAGCTTTGGGGCTGGGGAGCAGTACTTC	CASSFGAGEQYF
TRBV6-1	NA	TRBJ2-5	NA	TGTGCCAGCAGTGCATACACCAAGGAGGAGACCCAGTACTTC	CASSAYTKEETQYF
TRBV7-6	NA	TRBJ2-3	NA	TGTGCCAGCAGCTTAGCACTAGCCAGCGCAGATACGCAGTATTTT	CASSLALASADTQYF
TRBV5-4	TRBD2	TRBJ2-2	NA	TGTGCCAGCAGCCTTCCGGGACTAGCGAAGGATAGAATGGCCGGGGAGCTGTTTTTT	CASSLPGLAKDRMAGELFF
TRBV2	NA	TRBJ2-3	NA	TGTGCCGTCACCCCCACAGATACGCAGTATTTT	CAVTPTDTQYF
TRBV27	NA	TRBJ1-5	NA	TGTGCCAGCAGTTTAGGATCTAGCAATCAGCCCCAGCATTTT	CASSLGSSNQPQHF
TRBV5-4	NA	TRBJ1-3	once	TGTGCCAGCAGCTTGGCTTCCGCCTCTGGAAACACCATATATTTT	CASSLASASGNTIYF
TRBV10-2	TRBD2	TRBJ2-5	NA	TGCGCCAGCAGTGCGTTTACTAGCGGGTACCAAGAGACCCAGTACTTC	CASSAFTSGYQETQYF
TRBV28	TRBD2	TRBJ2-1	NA	TGTGCCAGCAGCGAACGACTAGCGGGAGACTACAATGAGCAGTTCTTC	CASSERLAGDYNEQFF
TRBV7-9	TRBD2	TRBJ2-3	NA	TGTGCCAGCAGCTCTTTAGCGGGGACTGTGACAGATACGCAGTATTTT	CASSSLAGTVTDTQYF
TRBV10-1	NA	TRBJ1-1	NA	TGCGCCAGCATACGTCAGATGAACACTGAAGCTTTCTTT	CASIRQMNTEAFF
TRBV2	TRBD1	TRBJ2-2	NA	TGTGCCAGCAGTGAAGGTCTTGGACAGGGTATAGACGGGGAGCTGTTTTTT	CASSEGLGQGIDGELFF
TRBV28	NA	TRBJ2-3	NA	TGTGCCAGCAGTCCCGTGGCCCTAAGTGCGACAGATACGCAGTATTTT	CASSPVALSATDTQYF
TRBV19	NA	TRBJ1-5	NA	TGTGCCAGTAGCCCTGGAACAGCAGGGTTGCCCCAGCATTTT	CASSPGTAGLPQHF
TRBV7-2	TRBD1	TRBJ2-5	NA	TGTGCCAGCAGCTCCACAGGGGGCGCGGAGACCCAGTACTTC	CASSSTGGAETQYF
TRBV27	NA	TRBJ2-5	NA	TGTGCCAGCTCAGCGGTCACCGGGGAGACCCAGTACTTC	CASSAVTGETQYF
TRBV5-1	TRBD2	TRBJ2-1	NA	TGCGCCAGCAGAGGGTGGGCGGGAGTAGTCTACAATGAGCAGTTCTTC	CASRGWAGVVYNEQFF
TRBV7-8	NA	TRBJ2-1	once	TGTGCCAGCAGCTTAGAGGGTAATCACAATGAGCAGTTCTTC	CASSLEGNHNEQFF
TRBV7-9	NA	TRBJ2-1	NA	TGTGCCAGCAGCCCAAGATACAATGAGCAGTTCTTC	CASSPRYNEQFF
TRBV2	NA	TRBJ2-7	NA	TGTGCCAGCAGTGAACTTACCCCGGACGAGCAGTACTTC	CASSELTPDEQYF
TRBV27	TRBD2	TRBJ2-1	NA	TGTGCCAGCAGTATAGCGGGAGCCTACAATGAGCAGTTCTTC	CASSIAGAYNEQFF
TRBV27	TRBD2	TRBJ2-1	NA	TGTGCCAGCAGTTTACTAGCGGGAGGGAGGGATGAGCAGTTCTTC	CASSLLAGGRDEQFF
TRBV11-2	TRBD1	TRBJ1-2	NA	TGTGCCAGCAGCTCGGACTCGGGACAGGGACGTGGCTACACCTTC	CASSSDSGQGRGYTF
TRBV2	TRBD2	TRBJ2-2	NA	TGTGCCAGCAGACGGACTAGCGGAACCACCGGGGAGCTGTTTTTT	CASRRTSGTTGELFF
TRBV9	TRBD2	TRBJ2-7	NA	TGTGCCAGCAGCGAGAGCGGGGAGTACGAGCAGTACTTC	CASSESGEYEQYF
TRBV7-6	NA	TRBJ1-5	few	TGTGCCAGCAGCTTAGAGCCCTATCAGCCCCAGCATTTT	CASSLEPYQPQHF
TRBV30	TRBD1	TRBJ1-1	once	TGTGCCTGGGGACAGGGGGCGATGAACACTGAAGCTTTCTTT	CAWGQGAMNTEAFF
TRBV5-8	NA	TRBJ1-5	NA	TGTGCCAGCAGCTTGGTTCGGACAGTTAATCAGCCCCAGCATTTT	CASSLVRTVNQPQHF
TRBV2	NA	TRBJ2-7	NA	TGTGCCAGCAGTGACCGGCAGGTCTACGAGCAGTACTTC	CASSDRQVYEQYF
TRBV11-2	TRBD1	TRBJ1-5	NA	TGTGCCAGCAGCTTAGGACAGGGGACCCTTGGCAATCAGCCCCAGCATTTT	CASSLGQGTLGNQPQHF
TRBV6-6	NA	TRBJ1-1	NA	TGTGCCAGCAGTTTGACAGGAGCGAACACTGAAGCTTTCTTT	CASSLTGANTEAFF
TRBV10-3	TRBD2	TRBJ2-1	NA	TGTGCCATCAGTGAGATGGGACTAGGATGGAATGAGCAGTTCTTC	CAISEMGLGWNEQFF
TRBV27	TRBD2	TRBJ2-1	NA	TGTGCCAGCAGTACGTTCCTAGCGGGAGGCCTCAATGAGCAGTTCTTC	CASSTFLAGGLNEQFF
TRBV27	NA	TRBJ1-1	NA	TGTGCCAGCAGTTTAGGTCGATCGAGCACTGAAGCTTTCTTT	CASSLGRSSTEAFF
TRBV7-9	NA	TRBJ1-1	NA	TGTGCCAGCAGCTTAACAGGGAGCACTGAAGCTTTCTTT	CASSLTGSTEAFF
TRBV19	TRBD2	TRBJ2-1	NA	TGTGCCAGTAGTATCAGCGGGAGGGCCTACAATGAGCAGTTCTTC	CASSISGRAYNEQFF
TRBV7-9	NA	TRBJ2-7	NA	TGTGCCAGCAGCATAGGGCAGAGCTACGAGCAGTACTTC	CASSIGQSYEQYF